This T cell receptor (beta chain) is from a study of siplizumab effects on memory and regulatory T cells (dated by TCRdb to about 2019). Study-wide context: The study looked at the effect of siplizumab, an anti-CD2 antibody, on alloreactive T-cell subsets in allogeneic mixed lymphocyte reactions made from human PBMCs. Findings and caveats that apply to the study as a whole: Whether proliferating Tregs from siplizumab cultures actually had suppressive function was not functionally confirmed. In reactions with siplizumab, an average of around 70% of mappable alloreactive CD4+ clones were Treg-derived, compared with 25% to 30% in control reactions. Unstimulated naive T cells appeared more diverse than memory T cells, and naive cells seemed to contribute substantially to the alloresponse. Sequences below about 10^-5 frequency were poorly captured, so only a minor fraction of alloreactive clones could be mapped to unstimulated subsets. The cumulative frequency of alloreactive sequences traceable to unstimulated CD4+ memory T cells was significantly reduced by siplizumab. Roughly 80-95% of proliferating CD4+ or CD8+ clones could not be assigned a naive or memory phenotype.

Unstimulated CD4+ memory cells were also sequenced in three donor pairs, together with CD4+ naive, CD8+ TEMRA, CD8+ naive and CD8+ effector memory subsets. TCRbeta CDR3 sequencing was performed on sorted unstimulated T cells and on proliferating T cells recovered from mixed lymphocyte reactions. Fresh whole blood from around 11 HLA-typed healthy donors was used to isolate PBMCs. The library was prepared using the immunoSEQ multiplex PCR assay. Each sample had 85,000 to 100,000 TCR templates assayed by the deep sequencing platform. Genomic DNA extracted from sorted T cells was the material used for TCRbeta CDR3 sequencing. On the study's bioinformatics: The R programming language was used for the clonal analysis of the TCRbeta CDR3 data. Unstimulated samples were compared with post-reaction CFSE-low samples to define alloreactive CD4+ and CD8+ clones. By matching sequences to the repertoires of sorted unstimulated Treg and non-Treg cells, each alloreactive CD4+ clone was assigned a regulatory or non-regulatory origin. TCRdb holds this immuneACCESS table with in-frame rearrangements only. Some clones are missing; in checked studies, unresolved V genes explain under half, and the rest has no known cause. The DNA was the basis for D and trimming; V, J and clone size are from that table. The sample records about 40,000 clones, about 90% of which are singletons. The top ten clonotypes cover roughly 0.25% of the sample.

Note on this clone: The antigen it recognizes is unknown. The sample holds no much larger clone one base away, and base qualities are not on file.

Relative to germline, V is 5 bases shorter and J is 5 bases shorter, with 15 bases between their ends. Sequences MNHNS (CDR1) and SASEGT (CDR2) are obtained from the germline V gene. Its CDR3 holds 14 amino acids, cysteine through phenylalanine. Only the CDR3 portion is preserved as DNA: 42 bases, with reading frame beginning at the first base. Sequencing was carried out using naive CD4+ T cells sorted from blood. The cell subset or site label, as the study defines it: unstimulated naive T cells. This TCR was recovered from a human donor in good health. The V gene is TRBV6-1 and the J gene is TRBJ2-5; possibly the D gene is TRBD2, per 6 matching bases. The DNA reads TGTGCCAGCAGTCCGATCGGGACTTACGAGACCCAGTACTTC. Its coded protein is CASSPIGTYETQYF.